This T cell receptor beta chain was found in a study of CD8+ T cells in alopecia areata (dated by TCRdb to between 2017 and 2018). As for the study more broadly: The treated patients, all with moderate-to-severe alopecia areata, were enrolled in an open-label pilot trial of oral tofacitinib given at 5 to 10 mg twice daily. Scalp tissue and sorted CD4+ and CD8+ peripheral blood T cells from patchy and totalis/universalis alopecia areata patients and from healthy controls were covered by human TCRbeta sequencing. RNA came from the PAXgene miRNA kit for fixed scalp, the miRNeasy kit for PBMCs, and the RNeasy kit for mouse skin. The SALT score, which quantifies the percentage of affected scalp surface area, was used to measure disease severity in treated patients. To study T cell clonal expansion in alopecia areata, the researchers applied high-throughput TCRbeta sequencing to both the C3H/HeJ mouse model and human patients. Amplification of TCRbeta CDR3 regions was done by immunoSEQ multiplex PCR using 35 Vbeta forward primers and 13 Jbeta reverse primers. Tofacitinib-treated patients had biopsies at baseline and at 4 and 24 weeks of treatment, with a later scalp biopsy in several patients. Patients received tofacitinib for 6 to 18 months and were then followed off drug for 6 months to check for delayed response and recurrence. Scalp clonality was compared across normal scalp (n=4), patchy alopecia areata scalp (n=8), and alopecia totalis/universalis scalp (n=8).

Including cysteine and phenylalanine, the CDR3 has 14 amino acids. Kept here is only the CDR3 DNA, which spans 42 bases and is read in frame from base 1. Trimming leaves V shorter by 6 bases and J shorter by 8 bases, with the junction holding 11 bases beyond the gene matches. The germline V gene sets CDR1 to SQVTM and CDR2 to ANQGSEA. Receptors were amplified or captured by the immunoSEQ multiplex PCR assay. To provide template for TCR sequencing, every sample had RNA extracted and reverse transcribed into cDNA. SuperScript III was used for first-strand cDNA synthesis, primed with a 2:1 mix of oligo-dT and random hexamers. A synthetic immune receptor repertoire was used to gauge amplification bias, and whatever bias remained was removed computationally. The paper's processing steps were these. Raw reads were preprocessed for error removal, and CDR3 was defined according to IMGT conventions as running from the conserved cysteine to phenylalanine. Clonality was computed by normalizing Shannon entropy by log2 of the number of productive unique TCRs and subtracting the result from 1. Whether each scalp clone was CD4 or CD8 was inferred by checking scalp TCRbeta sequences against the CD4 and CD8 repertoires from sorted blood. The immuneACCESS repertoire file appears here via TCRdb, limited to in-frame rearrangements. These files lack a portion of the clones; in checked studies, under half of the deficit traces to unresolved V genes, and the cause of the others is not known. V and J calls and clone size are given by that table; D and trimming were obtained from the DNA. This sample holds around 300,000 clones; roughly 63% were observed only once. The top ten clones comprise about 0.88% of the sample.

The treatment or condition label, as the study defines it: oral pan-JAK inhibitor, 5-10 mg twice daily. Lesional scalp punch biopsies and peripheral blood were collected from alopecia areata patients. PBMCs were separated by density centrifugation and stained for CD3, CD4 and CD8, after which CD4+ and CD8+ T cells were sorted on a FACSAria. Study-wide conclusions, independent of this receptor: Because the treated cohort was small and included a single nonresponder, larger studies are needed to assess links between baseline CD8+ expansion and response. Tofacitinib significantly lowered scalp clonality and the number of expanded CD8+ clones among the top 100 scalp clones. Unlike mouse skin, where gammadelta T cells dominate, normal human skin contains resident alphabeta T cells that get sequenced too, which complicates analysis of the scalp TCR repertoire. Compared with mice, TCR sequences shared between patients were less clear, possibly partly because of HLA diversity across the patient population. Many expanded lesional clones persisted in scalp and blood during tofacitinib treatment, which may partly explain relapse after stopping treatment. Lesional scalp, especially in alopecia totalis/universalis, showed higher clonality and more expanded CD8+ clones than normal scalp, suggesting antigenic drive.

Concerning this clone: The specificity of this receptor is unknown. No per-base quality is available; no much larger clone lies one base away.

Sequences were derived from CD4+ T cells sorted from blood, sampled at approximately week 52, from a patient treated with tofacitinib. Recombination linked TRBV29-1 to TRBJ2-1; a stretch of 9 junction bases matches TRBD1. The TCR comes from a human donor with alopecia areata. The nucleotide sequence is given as TGCAGCGTCCTTGGGGGACAGGGAATGGATGAGCAGTTCTTC. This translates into CSVLGGQGMDEQFF.